Shown below are 17 T cell receptor beta chains from a single sample sequenced in a study of blood T cell repertoires in COVID-19. Method: immunoSEQ multiplex PCR; TCRdb's copy keeps in-frame clones and lacks some. The sample carries 100,000 to 150,000 clones, 75% to 90% recorded once. Sequencing was done on a sample of peripheral blood. These TCRs come from a man aged 45-65 years with active or convalescent COVID-19.

This clone was recorded once. The rearrangement links TRBV30 to TRBJ1-2; possibly TRBD1 for D (6 bases). Germline CDR1 and CDR2: GTSNPN and SVGIG (reference sequence). Trimming removed 3 bases at V and 4 bases at J, with 18 bases between. The CDR3 sequence is 15 residues long. The DNA of the CDR3 is TGTGCCTGGAGCGCCGGGCAGGGGCCCTCCTATGGCTACACCTTC. Translated, it gives CAWSAGQGPSYGYTF.

V is TRBV20-1 and J is TRBJ2-2; 7 positions agree with TRBD1. The CDR3 consists of 13 residues. From germline, CDR1 is DFQATT and CDR2 SNEGSKA (reference sequence). Unmatched junction bases numbered 3, after V lost 3 bases and J lost 5 bases. CDR3 sequence: CSASRGRTGELFF. The CDR3 DNA follows: TGCAGTGCTAGTAGGGGGCGAACCGGGGAGCTGTTTTTT.

The rearrangement links TRBV6-5 to TRBJ1-1; D remains ambiguous. Trimming pared 5 bases from V and 5 bases from J, leaving 12 bases between. This CDR3 spans 13 amino acids. Germline assignment: CDR1 MNHEY and CDR2 SVGAGI. CDR3 sequence: CASSRGRGTEAFF. The CDR3 bases are TGTGCCAGCAGTCGGGGAAGAGGGACTGAAGCTTTCTTT.

V and J are TRBV18 and TRBJ1-5; a possible D gene is TRBD1 (6 bases). V lost 3 bases to trimming and J lost 9 bases, with 24 bases between them. This CDR3 spans 17 amino acids. CDR1 is KGHSH and CDR2 is LQKENI in the germline V gene. CDR3 nucleotide sequence: TGTGCCAGCTCACCGAAAGACACAGGGAATTACGGTCGGCCCCAGCATTTT. It yields the protein CASSPKDTGNYGRPQHF.

The J gene is TRBJ1-1, the V gene TRBV12-3 or TRBV12-4; D unresolved. The ends were cut back, 5 bases at V and 3 bases at J, with 10 bases in the middle. There are 13 residues in the CDR3. CDR3: CASSPRRDTEAFF. CDR3 in DNA: TGTGCCAGCAGTCCACGACGGGACACTGAAGCTTTCTTT.

In regard to this clone: The junction departs from germline at one end; a sequencing error may be responsible. This chain uses TRBV5-1 with TRBJ1-6, with 7 nucleotides matching TRBD1. Germline assignment: CDR1 SGHRS and CDR2 YFSETQ. The CDR3 has 14 amino acids. DNA of the CDR3: TGCGCTAGCAGACTCGACAGGGTGAAATCACCCCTCCACTTT. Translating it yields CASRLDRVKSPLHF.

The chain links TRBV28 to TRBJ1-5; D possibly corresponds to TRBD1 (5 bases). V was pared by 6 bases and J by 0 bases, with 21 bases between. Germline loops: CDR1 MDHEN, CDR2 SYDVKM. The CDR3 is 18 residues long. The CDR3 nucleotides read TGTGCCAGCAGCTCCCCAGGGTCGGGCTTTTATAGCAATCAGCCCCAGCATTTT. This gives the protein CASSSPGSGFYSNQPQHF.

The chain employs TRBV5-4 and TRBJ2-1, with 10 nucleotides matching TRBD2. V lost 4 bases to trimming and J lost 9 bases; unmatched junction nucleotides: 10. The CDR3 loop spans 15 amino acids. Looked up from germline, CDR1 is SGHNT and CDR2 is YYREEE (reference sequence). CDR3 amino acids: CASSPGPSGSPEQFF. In DNA form, the CDR3 reads TGTGCCAGCAGCCCCGGCCCTAGCGGGAGTCCTGAGCAGTTCTTC.

This chain links TRBV11-2 with TRBJ1-3; TRBD1 aligns across 7 bases. Germline V lookup: CDR1 SGHAT, CDR2 FQNNGV. The CDR3 contains 16 residues. V was pared by 5 bases and J by 0 bases, with 7 bases of the junction left unmatched. The CDR3, as DNA: TGTGCCAGCAGCGTGACAGGGAGTAGCTCTGGAAACACCATATATTTT. Its protein is CASSVTGSSSGNTIYF.

The chain combines TRBV28 with TRBJ2-3; 11 bases agree with TRBD2. The J segment lost 3 bases and the V segment lost 6 bases, leaving 11 bases of the junction unmatched. In germline, CDR1 is MDHEN, CDR2 SYDVKM. The CDR3 consists of 17 residues. The CDR3 reads CASSLGPSGRMTDTQYF. The DNA of the CDR3 is TGTGCCAGCAGCCTCGGGCCTAGCGGGAGGATGACAGATACGCAGTATTTT.

The rearrangement links TRBV6-2 or TRBV6-3 to TRBJ1-3, with no clear D. V lost 3 bases to trimming and J lost 3 bases, with 3 bases between them. From germline, CDR1 is MNHEY and CDR2 SVGEGT. The CDR3 runs to 12 residues. In DNA, the CDR3 is TGTGCCAGCAGTTATATTGGAAACACCATATATTTT. Protein product: CASSYIGNTIYF.

CDR3 nucleotides: TGTGCCAGCAGATTGGGACAGTCCACCGGGGAGCTGTTTTTT. The encoded protein is CASRLGQSTGELFF. V is TRBV2 and J is TRBJ2-2; 7 nucleotides match TRBD1. J gave up 4 bases and V 6 bases, and 5 bases lay outside the gene matches. The CDR3 is 14 amino acids. The germline CDR1 and CDR2 sequences are SNHLY and FYNNEI.

The V call is TRBV6-6, the J call TRBJ2-7; 10 nucleotides match TRBD1. Germline assignment: CDR1 MNHNY and CDR2 SVGAGI (reference sequence). The CDR3 has 16 residues. With V trimmed by 2 bases and J by 7 bases, 11 bases remained unmatched. CDR3 DNA: TGTGCCAGCAGTTACACGACAGGGGGCGCGAGGCGGGAGCAGTACTTC. Encoded protein: CASSYTTGGARREQYF.

This chain links TRBV12-5 with TRBJ2-1; 8 bases are shared with TRBD1. The J segment lost 3 bases and the V segment lost 2 bases, leaving 9 bases of the junction unmatched. The CDR3 spans 17 residues. CDR1 and CDR2 from the germline V gene are LGHNT and FRNRAP. CDR3 in amino acids: CASGLPTGTGNYNEQFF. CDR3 coding DNA: TGTGCTAGTGGTTTGCCGACCGGGACAGGTAACTACAATGAGCAGTTCTTC.

The chain recombines TRBV10-2 with TRBJ2-2; tentative D call: TRBD2 (5 bases). Per germline, CDR1 WSHSY and CDR2 SAAADI. CDR3 length: 15 residues. Trimming left V 1 base short and J 7 bases short, with 13 bases between. CDR3 sequence reads: CASSELATRGGELFF. CDR3 nucleotides: TGCGCCAGCAGTGAGTTGGCTACTCGGGGCGGGGAGCTGTTTTTT.

CDR3 DNA sequence: TGTGCCAGCACCATGAGATACTCACCCCTCCACTTT. Translation: CASTMRYSPLHF. J is TRBJ1-6 and V is TRBV12-3 or TRBV12-4; D remains unclear. The CDR3 is made up of 12 amino acids. Trimming removed 7 bases at V and 10 bases at J, with 11 bases between.

The chain couples TRBV29-1 to TRBJ1-2; D unresolved. The germline CDR1 and CDR2 sequences are SQVTM and ANQGSEA. The CDR3 covers 12 residues. Trimming removed 3 bases at V and 2 bases at J, with 7 bases between. The CDR3 DNA sequence: TGCAGCGTTGATTTACAAAACTATGGCTACACCTTC. This translates into CSVDLQNYGYTF.